The source of this T cell receptor (beta chain) is a study of regulatory and conventional T cells in RAG deficiency (dated by TCRdb to the late 2010s). Notes on the research overall: To compare the diversity and composition of the repertoires of Treg, conventional CD4+ and CD8+ T cells between RAG-deficient patients and healthy controls, the study applied high-throughput TCR beta sequencing.

Turning to this clone: Its antigen target is currently unknown. The sample holds no much larger clone one base away, and base qualities are not on file.

Here is what the overall study found, with its caveats: For some subjects, some analyses of T-cell subsets were not performed. All patient T-cell subsets had shorter CDR3 lengths; Omenn syndrome patients showed >85% Treg-Tconv repertoire overlap at nucleotide and amino acid level. RAG-deficient patients showed markedly lower Shannon entropy and higher Simpson indices than control T-cell subpopulations. Compared with controls, Omenn syndrome and CID/AS patients had roughly 100-fold fewer unique TCR beta sequences in Treg cells, but only around 10-fold fewer in the other subsets. In Omenn syndrome patients, sorted CD25-high CD127-low cells may represent peripherally activated cells rather than bona fide Treg cells.

From V the trimming removes 0 bases and from J it removes 6 bases, while the gene matches leave 2 bases of the junction unaccounted for. CDR1 is given as MNHEY and CDR2 as SVGAGI, both from the germline V gene. The CDR3 holds 14 amino acids from the cysteine to the phenylalanine. Only the CDR3 part of the read is kept: 42 bases, read in frame from the first base. For repertoire analyses, the comparison group consisted of roughly 8 healthy control donors. Before genomic DNA extraction, CD8+ T cells lacking CD4 were purified from blood. Receptor libraries were prepared by the immunoSEQ multiplex PCR assay. Genomic DNA from the sorted T-cell subsets was used to amplify and sequence rearranged TCR beta chain products. Per the source publication's procedure: Shannon entropy and Simpson indices were used to measure the diversity of productive TCR beta rearrangements in each repertoire. To gauge clonal expansion, the frequencies of the 100 most abundant productive TCR beta clonotypes among total reads were added together. The TRB repertoires were scored with a self-reactivity index built on which amino acids appear at CDR3beta positions 6 and 7. Two-way ANOVA was used for repertoire analyses, while Student t or Mann-Whitney tests were used for flow cytometric analyses. TCRdb's version of the immuneACCESS table is confined to in-frame rearrangements and falls short of the full clone set. An unresolved V gene accounts for under half of the shortfall where checked; the remainder is of unknown origin. V, J and clone size were drawn from that table, and D and trimming were deduced from the DNA. The sample profile shows tens of thousands of clones; 90% of them were found once. The ten biggest clones cover around 5% of the sample.

Separately, the same data were catalogued under a study of regulatory T cells. As described in the second report: In the multiplex PCR, 52 forward TRBV primers and 13 reverse TRBJ primers were used, and assay-based and computational corrections were applied for amplification bias. In patients, repertoires had restricted unique TRB V-J pairs and skewed V and J gene usage, with regulatory T cells showing the most marked changes. T-cell receptor beta repertoires of sorted regulatory, conventional CD4+ and CD8+ T cells were compared between CD3G-deficient patients and healthy controls. Ficoll density separation was used to isolate peripheral blood mononuclear cells. A FACSAria cell sorter was used to isolate CD3+ CD8+ CD4- T cells. Rearranged TRB loci were amplified from genomic DNA by multiplex PCR within the immunoSEQ assay. An Illumina HiSeq platform was used to sequence the TRB amplicons. Raw sequences were error-filtered and aligned to reference gene sequences by custom algorithms, then analyzed with the immunoSEQ online tools. Productive and nonproductive TRB rearrangement frequencies were evaluated among both unique and total sequences. For group comparisons, t tests, Mann-Whitney tests or two-way ANOVA were performed in Prism software.

The chain joins TRBV6-5 to TRBJ2-1; 7 central nucleotides agree with TRBD1. The source is a human donor in good health. What was sequenced was CD8+ T cells sorted from blood. Read as DNA, the sequence is TGTGCCAGCAGTTACTCTAACAGGGGCAATGAGCAGTTCTTC. It translates to CASSYSNRGNEQFF.